These 27 T cell receptor beta chains came from one sample sequenced in a study of blood T cell repertoires in COVID-19. Profiled with immunoSEQ multiplex PCR; TCRdb holds only in-frame clones, not every one. The table lists fewer than 300,000 clones, approximately 87% of them singletons. The sequenced sample was peripheral blood. The receptor set was obtained from a woman in her twenties or thirties with COVID-19, enrolled during active disease.

The CDR3 here is CASSYTRISNQPQHF. The CDR3 nucleotides read TGTGCCAGCAGTTATACAAGAATAAGCAATCAGCCCCAGCATTTT. V gene TRBV6-6 combines with J gene TRBJ1-5; D call uncertain. This CDR3 has 15 residues. V lost 3 bases and J 1 base, leaving 10 bases between the germline ends. The germline V gene encodes CDR1 MNHNY and CDR2 SVGAGI (reference sequence).

This chain links TRBV27 with TRBJ2-3; 13 positions agree with TRBD2. V was clipped by 1 base and J by 3 bases; unmatched bases: 4. CDR1 is MNHEY and CDR2 is SMNVEV in the germline V gene (reference sequence). CDR3 length: 17 amino acids. CDR3 DNA sequence: TGTGCCAGCAGTTTATTACTAGCGGGGGGGCCGACAGATACGCAGTATTTT. Protein product: CASSLLLAGGPTDTQYF.

The chain combines TRBV15 with TRBJ2-7; 10 bases are a match to TRBD1. Trimming removed 2 bases from V and 3 bases from J; junction bases left unmatched: 1. CDR1 LNHNV and CDR2 YYDKDF come from the germline V gene (reference sequence). The CDR3 sequence is 14 residues long. The CDR3 DNA reads as TGTGCCACCAGCAGAAGGACAGGGGGCTACGAGCAGTACTTC. Its protein is CATSRRTGGYEQYF.

V is TRBV6-5 and J is TRBJ2-2; the match to TRBD1 covers 9 bases. This CDR3 is built from 15 residues. Germline-derived CDR1 and CDR2 are MNHEY and SVGAGI. Germline trimming cut 6 bases from V and 5 bases from J; bases unmatched to any gene: 7. The CDR3 nucleotides are TGTGCCAGCAGACAACAGGGGGCTTGGACCGGGGAGCTGTTTTTT. It codes for CASRQQGAWTGELFF.

V is TRBV30 and J is TRBJ2-7, with TRBD1 identical over 7 bases. Trimming removed 3 bases from V and 1 base from J; junction bases left unmatched: 6. The germline CDR1 and CDR2 sequences are GTSNPN and SVGIG (reference sequence). This CDR3 is 14 amino acids long. CDR3 coding DNA: TGTGCCTGGAGGACCAAGGGACAGTCCTACGAGCAGTACTTC. Encoded protein: CAWRTKGQSYEQYF.

The gene calls are TRBV5-5 and TRBJ1-1, with D unresolved. This CDR3 spans 14 amino acids. V lost 0 bases, J lost 5 bases, and 11 bases lay in between. Germline assignment: CDR1 SGHKS and CDR2 YYEKEE (reference sequence). The CDR3 region has the DNA TGTGCCAGCAGCTTGGCATGGACTAGAACTGAAGCTTTCTTT. Encoded protein: CASSLAWTRTEAFF.

V and J are TRBV27 and TRBJ1-5, with 7 bases that match TRBD1. CDR1 and CDR2 (germline): MNHEY, SMNVEV (reference sequence). J gave up 1 base and V 6 bases, and 3 bases lay outside the gene matches. The CDR3 runs to 14 residues. The CDR3 loop reads CASSSTGSNQPQHF. The DNA for the CDR3 is TGTGCCAGCAGCTCGACAGGGAGCAATCAGCCCCAGCATTTT.

The V call is TRBV7-2, the J call TRBJ1-5; D gene unclear. V gave up 3 bases and J gave up 9 bases, with 12 bases separating them. This CDR3 comprises 13 residues. CDR1 SGHTA and CDR2 FQGNSA come from the germline V gene. The CDR3 coding sequence is TGTGCCAGCAGCTTGGGAGGGCCGGGGCCCCAGCATTTT. Translation: CASSLGGPGPQHF.

CDR3 region: CASGLIGLGAFF. Written as DNA, the CDR3 is TGTGCTAGTGGTTTGATAGGACTTGGGGCTTTCTTT. The rearrangement links TRBV12-5 to TRBJ1-1; D remains ambiguous. The germline V gene encodes CDR1 LGHNT and CDR2 FRNRAP. With 2 bases removed from V and 11 bases from J, the gap between germline ends came to 12 bases. There are 12 residues in the CDR3. Together with reference TRBV12-5 and TRBJ1-1, the CDR3 gives the full variable domain: DARVTQTPRHKVTEMGQEVTMRCQPILGHNTVFWYRQTMMQGLELLAYFRNRAPLDDSGMPKDRFSAEMPDATLATLKIQPSEPRDSAVYFCASGLIGLGAFFGQGTRLTVV.

This clone was counted once. J is TRBJ1-3 and V is TRBV27, with D perhaps matching TRBD1 (6 bases). V dropped 6 bases and J dropped 0 bases, with 12 bases sitting between them. Germline V lookup: CDR1 MNHEY, CDR2 SMNVEV (reference sequence). The CDR3 sequence is 15 residues long. CDR3 coding DNA: TGTGCCAGCAGGAGCAGGGGACACTCTGGAAACACCATATATTTT. Translation gives CASRSRGHSGNTIYF.

This sequence joins TRBV4-2 and TRBJ1-5; 11 nucleotides align to TRBD1. The CDR3 has 14 amino acids. The germline gives CDR1 LGHNA, CDR2 YNFKEQ. The junction had 2 bases not matched to a gene; V was cut back by 5 bases and J by 5 bases. For the CDR3, the DNA is TGTGCCAGCAGCTGGGGACAGGGGGATCAGCCCCAGCATTTT. This codes for CASSWGQGDQPQHF.

J is TRBJ2-7 and V is TRBV28; D is ambiguous. The germline gives CDR1 MDHEN, CDR2 SYDVKM. The CDR3 consists of 13 residues. Trimming left V 6 bases short and J 1 base short, with 10 bases between. CDR3 in amino acids: CASRLTDSYEQYF. CDR3 in DNA: TGTGCCAGCAGACTAACGGATTCCTACGAGCAGTACTTC. Filled out from reference TRBV28 and TRBJ2-7, the complete variable domain reads DVKVTQSSRYLVKRTGEKVFLECVQDMDHENMFWYRQDPGLGLRLIYFSYDVKMKEKGDIPEGYSVSREKKERFSLILESASTNQTSMYLCASRLTDSYEQYFGPGTRLTVT.

The V and J genes are TRBV5-1 and TRBJ1-1; the D is unclear. Germline V gene data show CDR1 as SGHRS and CDR2 as YFSETQ. The CDR3 has 13 residues. V lost 2 bases and J 6 bases, leaving 11 bases between the germline ends. The CDR3 DNA reads as TGCGCCAGCAGCTTTCTCTGGGGAGCTGAAGCTTTCTTT. This sequence encodes CASSFLWGAEAFF.

The V gene is TRBV7-9, the J gene TRBJ1-2; 9 bases align to TRBD1. Germline V gene data show CDR1 as SEHNR and CDR2 as FQNEAQ (reference sequence). The CDR3 consists of 16 residues. V was pared by 1 base and J by 2 bases, with 5 bases of the junction left unmatched. The CDR3, as DNA: TGTGCCAGCAGCTTAGATTCGGGACAGGGCAACTATGGCTACACCTTC. It specifies CASSLDSGQGNYGYTF.

This chain uses TRBV19 with TRBJ2-6; 9 nucleotides match TRBD1. Germline V CDR1 and CDR2: LNHDA, SQIVND (reference sequence). The CDR3 consists of 17 residues. V shed 7 bases and J 4 bases; nucleotides not matched to a gene: 11. CDR3 protein: CASMGPGTGPGANVLTF. The CDR3, as DNA: TGTGCCAGTATGGGTCCCGGGACAGGGCCAGGGGCCAACGTCCTGACTTTC.

This clone has only a few counts. The chain links TRBV11-2 to TRBJ1-1; D remains ambiguous. Trimming removed 4 bases at V and 0 bases at J, with 12 bases between. This CDR3 spans 15 amino acids. Germline V CDR1 and CDR2: SGHAT, FQNNGV. CDR3 nucleotide sequence: TGTGCCAGCAGCTCGAGGGCCCTCATGAACACTGAAGCTTTCTTT. Its translation is CASSSRALMNTEAFF.

The sample holds many counts of this clone. The J gene is TRBJ1-6, the V gene TRBV3-1 (or the pseudogene TRBV3-2), with D possibly TRBD1 on 5 matching bases. Trimming took 4 bases from V and 4 from J, leaving 8 bases between them. Per germline, CDR1 LGHDT and CDR2 YNNKEL (reference sequence). The CDR3 consists of 14 residues. CDR3 protein: CASSPGLYNSPLHF. The CDR3 region has the DNA TGTGCCAGCAGCCCGGGACTGTATAATTCACCCCTCCACTTT.

The chain has TRBV6-5 and TRBJ2-3; D is ambiguous. This CDR3 has 11 amino acids. V lost 6 bases, J lost 6 bases, and 7 bases lay in between. CDR1 and CDR2 (germline): MNHEY, SVGAGI. The CDR3 spells CASRSHDTQYF. CDR3 coding DNA: TGTGCCAGCAGGAGCCACGATACGCAGTATTTT.

This clone was seen just once. The chain couples TRBV30 to TRBJ1-5, with D maybe TRBD1 (5 bases). CDR1 GTSNPN and CDR2 SVGIG come from the germline V gene (reference sequence). The CDR3 spans 14 residues. Trimming removed 5 bases at V and 6 bases at J, with 17 bases between. The CDR3 DNA reads TGTGCCTGGGACCATTTTCAGGGTGCTCAGCCCCAGCATTTT. It encodes CAWDHFQGAQPQHF.

The CDR3 reads CASSPDRGQVNEQFF. The CDR3 DNA is TGTGCCAGCAGCCCCGACAGGGGGCAAGTGAATGAGCAGTTCTTC. The J gene is TRBJ2-1, the V gene TRBV6-5, with 10 bases lining up with TRBD1. CDR1 is MNHEY, CDR2 SVGAGI, per germline. V lost 6 bases to trimming and J lost 7 bases; unmatched junction nucleotides: 9. The CDR3 is 15 amino acids.

J is TRBJ2-6 and V is TRBV6-4, with D possibly being TRBD2 (5 bases). The V gene's germline CDR1 is MRHNA and CDR2 SNTAGT. This CDR3 has 15 amino acids. V lost 4 bases and J 2 bases, leaving 9 bases between the germline ends. The CDR3 DNA is TGTGCCAGCAGTGGGTTCGGGGCTGGGGCCAACGTCCTGACTTTC. Translation gives CASSGFGAGANVLTF.

This CDR3 is CSVESGLSQHF. The CDR3 region has the DNA TGCAGCGTTGAATCGGGACTGTCCCAGCATTTT. J is TRBJ1-5 and V is TRBV29-1; the D gene is possibly TRBD1 (5 bases). Germline V gives CDR1 SQVTM, CDR2 ANQGSEA. The CDR3 runs 11 residues. V lost 2 bases, J lost 11 bases, and 10 bases lay in between.

V and J are TRBV15 and TRBJ2-2, with TRBD2 identical over 7 bases. CDR1 is LNHNV and CDR2 is YYDKDF in the germline V gene (reference sequence). The CDR3 contains 20 residues. Unmatched junction bases numbered 18, after V lost 5 bases and J lost 0 bases. CDR3 in DNA: TGTGCCACCAGCGTACGGCGGGGGTCCCTTGACGGTTCGAACACCGGGGAGCTGTTTTTT. This encodes CATSVRRGSLDGSNTGELFF.

This clone has only one observation. J is TRBJ2-6 and V is TRBV7-2, with TRBD1 as a possible D gene (8 bases). This CDR3 has 17 residues. The germline V and J ends were trimmed by 5 bases and 0 bases, with 14 bases remaining between them. The germline V gene encodes CDR1 SGHTA and CDR2 FQGNSA. The CDR3 coding sequence is TGTGCCAGCAGCAGCGGGACAGGAGACTCTGGGGCCAACGTCCTGACTTTC. This translates into CASSSGTGDSGANVLTF.

In its sample, this clone was seen once. This chain joins TRBV5-1 and TRBJ1-3, with 9 positions matching TRBD1. After removal of 5 bases from V and 4 bases from J, the junction contained 10 bases not matched to a gene. The CDR3 consists of 16 residues. Germline-derived CDR1 and CDR2 are SGHRS and YFSETQ. The CDR3 nucleotides read TGCGCCAGCAGTCTTGAGGGGACAGGGAGCGGAAACACCATATATTTT. This gives the protein CASSLEGTGSGNTIYF.

J is TRBJ2-1 and V is TRBV7-9; the match to TRBD1 covers 7 bases. CDR1 and CDR2 from the germline V gene are SEHNR and FQNEAQ (reference sequence). V dropped 11 bases and J dropped 5; count of bases not matched to a gene: 6. The CDR3 spans 12 residues. The CDR3 spells CADGQEHNEQFF. CDR3 DNA: TGTGCCGACGGACAGGAGCACAATGAGCAGTTCTTC.

The V and J genes are TRBV7-8 and TRBJ2-5; D is unresolved. The V gene's germline CDR1 is SGHVS and CDR2 FQNEAQ. V lost 5 bases, J lost 5 bases, and 9 bases lay in between. CDR3 length: 12 amino acids. In DNA, the CDR3 is TGTGCCAGCAGCCCTATTACTGAGACCCAGTACTTC. Translation: CASSPITETQYF.